The rows below give T cell receptor beta chains drawn from one sample of a study of identical twins. MiXCR, applied by TCRdb to the 5' RACE reads, yields one record per CDR3 protein. The table records about 530,000 distinct CDR3 sequences, 20% to 25% of them present only once. These same records also appear under a second study, on yellow fever vaccine responses in identical twins.

Sample: CD4+ T cells sorted from blood. These receptors originate from a woman aged 18-35 years in good health. Each CDR3 is given with its conserved first and last residue. D genes are given only for firm matches. Rows may omit the clone size; those that give it use once, few, many or a size class.

>TRBD1|TRBJ2-7|NA|TRBV23-1
TGCGCCAGCAGTCAATGGGGGGGGGACAGGGTTTTATCAGGCGAGCAGTACTTC
CASSQWGGDRVLSGEQYF
>NA|TRBJ2-3|NA|TRBV20-1
TGCAGTGCGCGGTTAGCAGATACGCAGTATTTT
CSARLADTQYF
>NA|TRBJ2-3|NA|TRBV12-3/TRBV12-4
TGTGCCAGCAGTTTAGGGAAGAAAGATACGCAGTATTTT
CASSLGKKDTQYF
>NA|TRBJ1-5|NA|TRBV6-1
TGTGCCAATGACAGGCGAGTCAATCAGCCCCAGCATTTT
CANDRRVNQPQHF
>NA|TRBJ2-5|many|TRBV12-3/TRBV12-4
TGTGCCAGCGGGACGACGAAAGAGACCCAGTACTTC
CASGTTKETQYF
>NA|TRBJ2-5|few|TRBV7-3
TGTGCCAGCAGCTTATTTGCAGGCTCGAACCAAGAGACCCAGTACTTC
CASSLFAGSNQETQYF
>NA|TRBJ1-6|NA|TRBV7-9
TGTGCCAGCAGCTTCCGGGAAGGCTCACCCCTCCACTTT
CASSFREGSPLHF
>NA|TRBJ1-6|NA|TRBV27
TGTGCCAGCAGTTTATCGCGGGGGGCGAGATCACCCCTCCACTTT
CASSLSRGARSPLHF
>TRBD2|TRBJ2-5|few|TRBV7-9
TGTGCCAGCATGCCGGGGGGGGAGACCCAGTACTTC
CASMPGGETQYF
>TRBD1|TRBJ1-2|few|TRBV2
TGTGCCAGCAGTTTCCGACAGGGGGCTTCCTATGGCTACACCTTC
CASSFRQGASYGYTF
>NA|TRBJ1-2|NA|TRBV3-1
TGTGCCAGCAGCCAAGATGTGCGGGGCGCAGGCTATGGCTACACCTTC
CASSQDVRGAGYGYTF
>TRBD2|TRBJ2-2|NA|TRBV7-9
TGTGCCAGCAGCTTGACTAGCGGAGCCGGGGAGCTGTTTTTT
CASSLTSGAGELFF
>TRBD2|TRBJ2-7|NA|TRBV12-3/TRBV12-4
TGTGCCAGCAGTTTGGGCGCGGGAGTCCCGAACGAGCAGTACTTC
CASSLGAGVPNEQYF
>TRBD2|TRBJ2-3|few|TRBV7-8
TGTGCCAGCAGCCCTAGACTAGCGGGACTGGGCACAGATACGCAGTATTTT
CASSPRLAGLGTDTQYF
>NA|TRBJ2-1|few|TRBV10-3
TGTGCCATCAGTCGGACAGACAATGAGCAGTTCTTC
CAISRTDNEQFF
>TRBD1|TRBJ2-7|NA|TRBV28
TGTGCCAGCGAGTCCGGGACAGGGGTTTACGAGCAGTACTTC
CASESGTGVYEQYF
>NA|TRBJ2-1|NA|TRBV11-1
TGTGCCAGCAGCTTAGGATCCGCCGCCAACAATGAGCAGTTCTTC
CASSLGSAANNEQFF
>NA|TRBJ2-1|NA|TRBV15
TGTGCCACCAGCAGAGGGGAGGAGGGCCCCTACAATGAGCAGTTCTTC
CATSRGEEGPYNEQFF
>NA|TRBJ2-1|NA|TRBV6-5
TGTGCCAGCAGTTATTTGTCAGGGGTCAATGAGCAGTTCTTC
CASSYLSGVNEQFF
>TRBD2|TRBJ2-7|NA|TRBV27
TGTGCCAGTCGAGCTAGCGGGAGCTACGAGCAGTACTTC
CASRASGSYEQYF
>TRBD2|TRBJ2-5|NA|TRBV7-8
TGTGCCAGCAGTCGACACCTTTACGGGACTAGCGGGCAAGAGACCCAGTACTTC
CASSRHLYGTSGQETQYF
>TRBD2|TRBJ2-7|NA|TRBV12-3/TRBV12-4
TGTGCCAGCAGCACCGGGACTAGACTTTCCTACGAGCAGTACTTC
CASSTGTRLSYEQYF
>TRBD2|TRBJ2-2|few|TRBV10-3
TGTGCCATCAAAAGCGGAGTAGCGGGAGTCACCGGGGAGCTGTTTTTT
CAIKSGVAGVTGELFF
>TRBD1|TRBJ2-1|NA|TRBV7-6
TGTGCCAGCACTTTAGGACAGGGCCTTTCCAATGAGCAGTTCTTC
CASTLGQGLSNEQFF
>NA|TRBJ1-2|few|TRBV11-2
TGTGCCAGCAGCTACGCCAGCTATAGGGGCTACACCTTC
CASSYASYRGYTF
>TRBD1|TRBJ1-1|few|TRBV11-1
TGTGCCAGCAGCAGAGGAGACAGGGACGACACTGAAGCTTTCTTT
CASSRGDRDDTEAFF
>NA|TRBJ1-2|NA|TRBV12-3/TRBV12-4
TGTGCCAGCAGCGCGGACCCTAACTATGGCTACACCTTC
CASSADPNYGYTF
>NA|TRBJ2-1|few|TRBV5-1
TGCGCCAGCAGCCCGGGCCCGGGAAATGAGCAGTTCTTC
CASSPGPGNEQFF
>TRBD2|TRBJ2-5|NA|TRBV20-1
TGCAGTGCTACTTGGGGGAGACTAGCGGGCAACCCAAAAGAGACCCAGTACTTC
CSATWGRLAGNPKETQYF
>NA|TRBJ2-7|few|TRBV6-1
TGTGCCAGCAACCTTGACAGGACACGCTACGAGCAGTACTTC
CASNLDRTRYEQYF
>NA|TRBJ2-2|NA|TRBV5-1
TGCGCCAGCAGCCCCCAGTTGGGCGGGGAGGCCAAGGGATCCGGGGAGCTGTTTTTT
CASSPQLGGEAKGSGELFF
>NA|TRBJ2-1|few|TRBV12-3/TRBV12-4
TGTGCCAGCAGGTCCTTAGAGGGAGCCCCCAATGAGCAGTTCTTC
CASRSLEGAPNEQFF